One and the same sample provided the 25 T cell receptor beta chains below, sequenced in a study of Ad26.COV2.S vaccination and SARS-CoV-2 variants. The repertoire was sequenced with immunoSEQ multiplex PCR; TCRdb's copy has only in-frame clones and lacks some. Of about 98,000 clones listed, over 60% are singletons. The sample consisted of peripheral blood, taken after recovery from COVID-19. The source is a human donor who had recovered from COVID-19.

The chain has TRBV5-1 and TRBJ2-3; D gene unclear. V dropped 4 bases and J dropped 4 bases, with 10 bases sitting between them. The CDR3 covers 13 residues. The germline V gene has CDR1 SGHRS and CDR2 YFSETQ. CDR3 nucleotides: TGCGCCAGCAGCGATACGCTCTCAGATACGCAGTATTTT. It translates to CASSDTLSDTQYF.

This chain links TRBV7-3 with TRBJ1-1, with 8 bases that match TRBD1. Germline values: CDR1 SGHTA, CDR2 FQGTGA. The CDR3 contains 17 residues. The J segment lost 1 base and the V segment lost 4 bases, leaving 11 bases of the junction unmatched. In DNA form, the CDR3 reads TGTGCCAGCAGCTCACAACCCCGGGGGACAGGGAACACTGAAGCTTTCTTT. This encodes CASSSQPRGTGNTEAFF.

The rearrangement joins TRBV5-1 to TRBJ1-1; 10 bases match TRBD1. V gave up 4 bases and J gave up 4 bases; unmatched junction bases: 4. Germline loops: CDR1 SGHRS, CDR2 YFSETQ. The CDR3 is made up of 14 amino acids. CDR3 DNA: TGCGCCAGCAGCCCGACAGGGGGCCGCACTGAAGCTTTCTTT. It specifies CASSPTGGRTEAFF.

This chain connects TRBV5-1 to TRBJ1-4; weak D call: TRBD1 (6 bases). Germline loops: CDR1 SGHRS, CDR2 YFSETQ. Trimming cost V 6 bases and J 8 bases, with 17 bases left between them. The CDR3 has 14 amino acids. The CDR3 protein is CASTRGGAEEKLFF. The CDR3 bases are TGCGCCAGCACCCGGGGGGGGGCAGAAGAAAAACTGTTTTTT.

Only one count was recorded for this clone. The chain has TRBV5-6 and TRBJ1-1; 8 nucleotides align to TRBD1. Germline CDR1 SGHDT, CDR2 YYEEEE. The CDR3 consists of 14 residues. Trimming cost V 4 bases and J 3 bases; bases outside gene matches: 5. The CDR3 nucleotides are TGTGCCAGCAGCCCCAGGGGGCGAGACACTGAAGCTTTCTTT. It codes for CASSPRGRDTEAFF.

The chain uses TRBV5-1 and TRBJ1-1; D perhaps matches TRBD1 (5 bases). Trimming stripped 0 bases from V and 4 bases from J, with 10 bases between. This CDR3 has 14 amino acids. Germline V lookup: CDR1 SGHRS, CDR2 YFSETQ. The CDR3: CASSLAGRGTEAFF. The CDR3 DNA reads TGCGCCAGCAGCTTGGCAGGAAGGGGCACTGAAGCTTTCTTT.

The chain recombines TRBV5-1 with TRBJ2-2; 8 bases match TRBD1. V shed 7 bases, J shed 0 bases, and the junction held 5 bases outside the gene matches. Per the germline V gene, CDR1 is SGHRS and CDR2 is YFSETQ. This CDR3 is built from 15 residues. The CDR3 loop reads CASGGTGSNTGELFF. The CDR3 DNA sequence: TGCGCCAGCGGAGGGACAGGTTCGAACACCGGGGAGCTGTTTTTT.

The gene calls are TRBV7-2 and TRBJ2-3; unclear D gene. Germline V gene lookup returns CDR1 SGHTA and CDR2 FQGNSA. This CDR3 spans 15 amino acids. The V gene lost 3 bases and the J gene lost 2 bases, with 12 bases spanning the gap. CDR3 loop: CASSLGHASTDTQYF. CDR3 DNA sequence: TGTGCCAGCAGCTTGGGCCACGCCTCCACAGATACGCAGTATTTT.

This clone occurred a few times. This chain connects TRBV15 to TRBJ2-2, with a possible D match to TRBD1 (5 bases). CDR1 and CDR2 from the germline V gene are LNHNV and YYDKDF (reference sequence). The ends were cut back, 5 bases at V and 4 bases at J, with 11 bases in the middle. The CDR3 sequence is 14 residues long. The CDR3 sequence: CATSGQGATGELFF. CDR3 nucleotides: TGTGCCACCAGCGGGCAGGGTGCCACCGGGGAGCTGTTTTTT.

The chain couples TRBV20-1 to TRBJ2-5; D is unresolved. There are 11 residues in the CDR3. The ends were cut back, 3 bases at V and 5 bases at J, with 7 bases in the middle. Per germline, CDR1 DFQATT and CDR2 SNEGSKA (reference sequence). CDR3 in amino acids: CSARFTETQYF. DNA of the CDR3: TGCAGTGCTAGGTTTACGGAGACCCAGTACTTC.

The CDR3 DNA is TGTGCCATCTCGGGGAGGCTATCCTACGAGCAGTACTTC. Its translation is CAISGRLSYEQYF. The rearrangement joins TRBV10-3 to TRBJ2-7, with D perhaps matching TRBD2 (6 bases). V lost 8 bases, J lost 1 base, and 12 bases lay in between. From germline, CDR1 is ENHRY and CDR2 SYGVKD. The CDR3 runs 13 residues.

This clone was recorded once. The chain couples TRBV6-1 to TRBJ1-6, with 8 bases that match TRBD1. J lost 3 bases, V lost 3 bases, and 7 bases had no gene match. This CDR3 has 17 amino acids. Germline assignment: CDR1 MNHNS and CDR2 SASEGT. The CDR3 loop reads CASSDPTGGNYNSPLHF. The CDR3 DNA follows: TGTGCCAGCAGTGACCCTACAGGGGGAAACTATAATTCACCCCTCCACTTT.

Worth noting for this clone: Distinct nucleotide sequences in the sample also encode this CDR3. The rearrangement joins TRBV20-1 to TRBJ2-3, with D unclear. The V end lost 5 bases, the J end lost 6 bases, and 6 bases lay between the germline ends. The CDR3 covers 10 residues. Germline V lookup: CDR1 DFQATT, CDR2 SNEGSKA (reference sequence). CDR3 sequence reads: CSAVVDTQYF. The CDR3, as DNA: TGCAGTGCTGTGGTGGATACGCAGTATTTT.

The DNA of the CDR3 is TGTGCCAGCAGTTACCAAGGGGGAGCTTCGTCGTTCTTC. It translates to CASSYQGGASSFF. The chain joins TRBV6-5 to TRBJ2-1, with D possibly being TRBD1 (6 bases). The length of the CDR3 is 13 residues. The V end was cut by 2 bases, the J end by 15 bases, with 17 bases between. CDR1 is MNHEY, CDR2 SVGAGI, per germline.

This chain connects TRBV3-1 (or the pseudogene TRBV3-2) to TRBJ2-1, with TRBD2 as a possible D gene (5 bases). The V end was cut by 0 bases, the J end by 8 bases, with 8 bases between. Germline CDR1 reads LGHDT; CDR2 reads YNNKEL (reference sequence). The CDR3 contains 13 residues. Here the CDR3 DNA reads TGTGCCAGCAGCCAAGATCCCGGGGATGAGCAGTTCTTC. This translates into CASSQDPGDEQFF.

The CDR3 DNA is TGTGCCAGCAGCCCTTTTTACCCTCACAATGAGCAGTTCTTC. Residues: CASSPFYPHNEQFF. The V call is TRBV5-6, the J call TRBJ2-1; the D is unclear. CDR3 length: 14 amino acids. The V gene lost 4 bases and the J gene lost 5 bases, with 13 bases spanning the gap. Germline CDR1 is SGHDT and CDR2 is YYEEEE.

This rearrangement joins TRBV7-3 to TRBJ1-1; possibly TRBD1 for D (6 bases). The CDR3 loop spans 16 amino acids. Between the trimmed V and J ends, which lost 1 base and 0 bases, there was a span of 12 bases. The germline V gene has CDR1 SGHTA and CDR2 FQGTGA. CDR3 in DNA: TGTGCCAGCAGCTTAATCGGGGGCGGTATGAACACTGAAGCTTTCTTT. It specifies CASSLIGGGMNTEAFF.

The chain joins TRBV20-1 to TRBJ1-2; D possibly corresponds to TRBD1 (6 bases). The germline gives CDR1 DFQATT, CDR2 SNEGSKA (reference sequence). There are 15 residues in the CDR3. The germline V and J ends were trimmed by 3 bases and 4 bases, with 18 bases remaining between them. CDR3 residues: CSASHPWGGAYGYTF. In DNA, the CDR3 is TGCAGTGCTAGTCATCCCTGGGGGGGCGCCTATGGCTACACCTTC.

Here the CDR3 reads CATSDREPHNEQFF. The CDR3 DNA follows: TGTGCCACCAGTGACAGGGAACCGCACAATGAGCAGTTCTTC. The chain employs TRBV24-1 and TRBJ2-1, with D possibly being TRBD1 (5 bases). The CDR3 is made up of 14 amino acids. The V end lost 4 bases, the J end lost 5 bases, and 11 bases lay between the germline ends. Germline V lookup: CDR1 KGHDR, CDR2 SFDVKD.

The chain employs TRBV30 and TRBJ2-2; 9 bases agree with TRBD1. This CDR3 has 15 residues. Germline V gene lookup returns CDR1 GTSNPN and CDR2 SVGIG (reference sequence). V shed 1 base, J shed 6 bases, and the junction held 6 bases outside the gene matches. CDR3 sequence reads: CAWSGDREGSGELFF. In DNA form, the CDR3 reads TGTGCCTGGAGTGGGGACAGGGAAGGTTCCGGGGAGCTGTTTTTT.

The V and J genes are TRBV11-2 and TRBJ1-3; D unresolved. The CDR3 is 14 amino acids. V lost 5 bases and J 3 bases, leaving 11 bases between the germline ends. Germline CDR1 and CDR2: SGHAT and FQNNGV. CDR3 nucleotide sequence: TGTGCCAGCAGCCTCGGGTCACATGGAAACACCATATATTTT. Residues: CASSLGSHGNTIYF.

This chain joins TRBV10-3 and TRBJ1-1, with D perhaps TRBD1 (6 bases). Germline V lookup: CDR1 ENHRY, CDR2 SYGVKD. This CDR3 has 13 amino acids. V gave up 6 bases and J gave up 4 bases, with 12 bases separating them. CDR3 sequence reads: CAIRPDRTTEAFF. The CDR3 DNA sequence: TGTGCCATCAGGCCGGACAGAACCACTGAAGCTTTCTTT.

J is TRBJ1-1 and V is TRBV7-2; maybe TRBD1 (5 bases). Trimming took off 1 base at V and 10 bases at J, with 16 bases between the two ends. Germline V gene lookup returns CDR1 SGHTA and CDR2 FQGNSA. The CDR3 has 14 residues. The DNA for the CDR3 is TGTGCCAGCAGCTTAGGAGGGACGGGAAAAGGAGCTTTCTTT. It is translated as CASSLGGTGKGAFF. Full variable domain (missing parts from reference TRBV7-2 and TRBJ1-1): GAGVSQSPSNKVTEKGKDVELRCDPISGHTALYWYRQSLGQGLEFLIYFQGNSAPDKSGLPSDRFSAERTGGSVSTLTIQRTQQEDSAVYLCASSLGGTGKGAFFGQGTRLTVV.

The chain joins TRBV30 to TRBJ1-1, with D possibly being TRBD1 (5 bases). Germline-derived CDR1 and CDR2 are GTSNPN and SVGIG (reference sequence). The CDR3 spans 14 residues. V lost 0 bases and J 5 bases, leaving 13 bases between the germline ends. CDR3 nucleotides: TGTGCCTGGAGTGTACTTGGATGGGGGACTGAAGCTTTCTTT. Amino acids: CAWSVLGWGTEAFF. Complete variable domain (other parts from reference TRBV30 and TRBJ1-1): SQTIHQWPATLVQPVGSPLSLECTVEGTSNPNLYWYRQAAGRGLQLLFYSVGIGQISSEVPQNLSASRPQDRQFILSSKKLLLSDSGFYLCAWSVLGWGTEAFFGQGTRLTVV.

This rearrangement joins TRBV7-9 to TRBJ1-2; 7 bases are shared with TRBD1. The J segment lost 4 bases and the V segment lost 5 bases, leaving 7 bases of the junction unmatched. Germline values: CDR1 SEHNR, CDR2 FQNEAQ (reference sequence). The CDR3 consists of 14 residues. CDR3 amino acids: CASSPRGTAYGYTF. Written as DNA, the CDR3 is TGTGCCAGCAGCCCGCGTGGGACAGCCTATGGCTACACCTTC.